These 8 T cell receptor beta chains were all obtained from the same sample, sequenced in a study of response to subunit inactivated influenza vaccine. TCRdb re-called the RT-PCR reads through MiXCR, storing one row per CDR3 protein. Of about 540,000 distinct CDR3 sequences listed, around 21% are singletons. These records were also assigned to another study, of T cells expressing NK-cell markers. That report notes: The authors made TCR beta cDNA libraries by 5'RACE template switching. This switching added a universal primer site and UMIs.

Sequencing used CD4+ T cells sorted from PBMCs, obtained 11 to 12 days after vaccination. These receptors all come from a man aged 50 or older who received an inactivated influenza vaccine.

The rearrangement uses TRBV15 and TRBJ2-7; possibly TRBD1 for D (6 bases). Germline CDR1 is LNHNV and CDR2 is YYDKDF (reference sequence). V lost 1 base to trimming and J lost 0 bases, with 13 bases between them. This CDR3 contains 16 residues. The CDR3 reads CATSRVGQGSSYEQYF. The CDR3 nucleotides are TGTGCCACCAGCAGAGTGGGGCAGGGGAGCTCCTACGAGCAGTACTTC.

The table lists this clonotype with a few counts. V and J are TRBV6-5 and TRBJ2-1, with 14 positions matching TRBD2. Germline V CDR1 and CDR2: MNHEY, SVGAGI. The CDR3 has 15 residues. With 4 bases clipped from V and 9 bases from J, the junction kept 5 bases outside the gene matches. The DNA of the CDR3 is TGTGCCAGCAGTTCCGGGACTAGCGGGGGTGGTGAGCAGTTCTTC. It translates to CASSSGTSGGGEQFF.

The J gene is TRBJ1-5, the V gene TRBV19, with 9 nucleotides matching TRBD1. V was clipped by 5 bases and J by 6 bases; unmatched bases: 8. The CDR3 length is 15 residues. The germline V gene has CDR1 LNHDA and CDR2 SQIVND (reference sequence). The CDR3 is CASSPWTGVGQPQHF. CDR3 nucleotides: TGTGCCAGTAGTCCCTGGACAGGGGTAGGTCAGCCCCAGCATTTT.

This chain links TRBV20-1 with TRBJ2-3, with 7 positions matching TRBD2. Per the germline V gene, CDR1 is DFQATT and CDR2 is SNEGSKA (reference sequence). V lost 6 bases and J lost 0; bases outside the gene matches: 3. This CDR3 has 13 amino acids. CDR3 sequence: CSADGRSTDTQYF. CDR3 sequence (DNA): TGCAGTGCCGACGGGAGGAGCACAGATACGCAGTATTTT.

The gene calls are TRBV9 and TRBJ1-4; possible D gene TRBD1, 6 bases. The V end was cut by 3 bases, the J end by 4 bases, with 13 bases between. The CDR3 covers 15 residues. CDR1 and CDR2 from the germline V gene are SGDLS and YYNGEE. CDR3 region: CASSALDRYNEKLFF. Here the CDR3 DNA reads TGTGCCAGCAGCGCTCTCGACAGGTATAATGAAAAACTGTTTTTT.

This chain joins TRBV20-1 and TRBJ1-1; possible D gene TRBD1, 6 bases. The CDR3 totals 14 residues. Deletions cut 5 bases from V and 9 bases from J, with 22 bases between. The germline CDR1 and CDR2 sequences are DFQATT and SNEGSKA (reference sequence). The CDR3 region is CSAPSSGQSSKAFF. The CDR3 nucleotides are TGCAGTGCTCCCTCGTCCGGACAGTCCTCAAAAGCTTTCTTT.

In this sample, this clonotype turned up many times. The chain carries TRBV10-3 and TRBJ2-7; D is perhaps TRBD1 or TRBD2 (5 bases each). Trimming took off 3 bases at V and 5 bases at J, with 14 bases between the two ends. The germline gives CDR1 ENHRY, CDR2 SYGVKD. This CDR3 spans 14 amino acids. CDR3 nucleotide sequence: TGTGCCATCAGTGAATGGGGACCGCCTCACGAGCAGTACTTC. Amino acid sequence: CAISEWGPPHEQYF.

The rearrangement links TRBV20-1 to TRBJ2-7, with D uncertain. CDR1 DFQATT and CDR2 SNEGSKA come from the germline V gene (reference sequence). V lost 6 bases and J lost 2, with 8 bases in between. The CDR3 sequence is 11 residues long. DNA for the CDR3: TGCAGTGCCGCCAGTCCCTACGAGCAGTACTTC. It encodes CSAASPYEQYF.